The sequence of this T cell receptor beta chain was determined in a study of T cells in Graves' hyperthyroidism and ophthalmopathy. Remarks on this clonotype: A much larger clone lies a single base off, so this may be a read error.

RNA transcripts yielded amplified TCR beta CDR3 regions. HTBI primers drove first-round RT-PCR of the TCR CDR3. MiXCR was run by TCRdb on the multiplex PCR reads, yielding one entry per CDR3 protein. The sample holds 300,000 to 400,000 distinct CDR3 sequences, 18% seen once. Trimming took off 6 bases at V and 0 bases at J, with 12 bases between the two ends. The length of the CDR3 is 14 residues. Germline V gene data show CDR1 as MDHEN and CDR2 as SYDVKM. Sequenced sample: blood. This clonotype was sampled from a woman between 45 and 60 years old with Graves' hyperthyroidism. This chain connects TRBV28 to TRBJ2-7; the D gene could be TRBD1 or TRBD2 (6 bases each). This CDR3 is CASRSEGGSYEQYV. The CDR3 region has the DNA TGTGCCAGCAGGTCCGAGGGGGGCTCCTACGAGCAGTACGTC.